One and the same sample provided the 20 T cell receptor beta chains below, sequenced in a study of T cell responses to AZD1222 COVID-19 vaccine (dated by TCRdb to the early 2020s). Receptor amplification or capture employed the immunoSEQ multiplex PCR assay. As stored in TCRdb, this immuneACCESS dataset retains in-frame rearrangements with V and J assigned. A fraction of the clones does not appear; measured against another copy, unresolved V genes explain less than half of the discrepancy, and the remainder lacks a known reason. In this sample the table shows 170,000 or so clones, 90% to 95% of which occur a single time. The ten largest clones capture approximately 0.88% of the sample. The time point label for this specimen denotes: baseline before first vaccination. The sample was peripheral blood, taken on day 0 of AZD1222 vaccination. The receptors shown here come from an adult in good health.

This clone occurred once. The rearrangement joins TRBV30 to TRBJ1-4; D gene uncertain. The CDR3 consists of 14 residues. Trimming stripped 0 bases from V and 4 bases from J, with 9 bases between. The V gene's germline CDR1 is GTSNPN and CDR2 SVGIG (reference sequence). The chain's CDR3 is CAWSVSSSNEKLFF. For the CDR3, the DNA is TGTGCCTGGAGTGTGTCTTCTAGTAATGAAAAACTGTTTTTT.

The chain employs TRBV6-5 and TRBJ1-1; D is perhaps TRBD1 (6 bases). V lost 5 bases to trimming and J lost 5 bases, with 18 bases between them. CDR1 is MNHEY, CDR2 SVGAGI, per germline. This CDR3 is 15 amino acids long. The CDR3 region has the DNA TGTGCCAGCAGTCAATCTAATACAGGGAAAACTGAAGCTTTCTTT. It specifies CASSQSNTGKTEAFF.

The chain couples TRBV10-3 to TRBJ2-7, with D perhaps matching TRBD1 or TRBD2 (5 bases each). The germline V gene encodes CDR1 ENHRY and CDR2 SYGVKD. The CDR3 length is 17 residues. V shed 3 bases and J shed 0 bases, with 18 bases lying between them. Here the CDR3 DNA reads TGTGCCATCAGTGACTTGACGGGGCAGGGAAACTCCTACGAGCAGTACTTC. It yields the protein CAISDLTGQGNSYEQYF.

The chain combines TRBV4-1 with TRBJ1-5; no firm D call. The V gene's germline CDR1 is MGHRA and CDR2 YSYEKL. The CDR3 has 18 residues. V lost 4 bases to trimming and J lost 0 bases, with 19 bases between them. DNA of the CDR3: TGCGCCAGCAGCCCCCGTGCCCGGGGTAATCCTAGCAATCAGCCCCAGCATTTT. Its protein product is CASSPRARGNPSNQPQHF.

The V call is TRBV7-3, the J call TRBJ1-1; TRBD1 might be the D (6 bases). This CDR3 has 13 amino acids. CDR1 and CDR2 from the germline V gene are SGHTA and FQGTGA. The ends were cut back, 3 bases at V and 3 bases at J, with 8 bases in the middle. CDR3 loop: CASSLGAHTEAFF. Written as DNA, the CDR3 is TGTGCCAGCAGCTTGGGGGCTCACACTGAAGCTTTCTTT.

V usage is TRBV6-5 and J usage is TRBJ2-7; the match to TRBD1 covers 9 bases. The CDR3 sequence is 13 residues long. Losses at the gene ends were 9 bases for V and 2 bases for J; bases not matched to a gene: 5. CDR1 and CDR2 from the germline V gene are MNHEY and SVGAGI. The CDR3 protein is CASSGTGPYEQYF. CDR3 sequence (DNA): TGTGCCAGTTCCGGGACAGGGCCCTACGAGCAGTACTTC.

Only one count was recorded for this clone. The CDR3 loop reads CASRTGVGANYGYTF. The CDR3 nucleotides read TGTGCCAGCAGGACCGGGGTCGGGGCTAACTATGGCTACACCTTC. The chain combines TRBV28 with TRBJ1-2; D unresolved. CDR3 length equals 15 residues. In germline, CDR1 is MDHEN, CDR2 SYDVKM. V lost 6 bases to trimming and J lost 0 bases, with 14 bases between them.

The rearrangement links TRBV5-1 to TRBJ2-3; perhaps TRBD2 as D (6 bases). CDR3 size: 20 residues. Between the trimmed V and J ends, which lost 6 bases and 0 bases, there was a span of 29 bases. Germline CDR1 and CDR2: SGHRS and YFSETQ. CDR3 nucleotide sequence: TGCGCCAGCAAAGTGCGCGGGGACCAAATAGCTCGGGCTAGCACAGATACGCAGTATTTT. Encoded protein: CASKVRGDQIARASTDTQYF.

The genes are TRBV7-9 and TRBJ2-1; the D gene could be TRBD1 or TRBD2 (5 bases each). V shed 1 base and J shed 11 bases, with 9 bases lying between them. Per the germline V gene, CDR1 is SEHNR and CDR2 is FQNEAQ (reference sequence). The CDR3 has 12 amino acids. The CDR3 loop reads CASSLGRGQQFF. In nucleotides, the CDR3 is TGTGCCAGCAGCTTAGGCCGGGGACAGCAGTTCTTC.

J is TRBJ1-1 and V is TRBV6-1, with a possible D match to TRBD1 (6 bases). V was clipped by 2 bases and J by 8 bases, with 12 bases between them. Germline V gives CDR1 MNHNS, CDR2 SASEGT. The CDR3 length is 13 residues. This chain's CDR3 is CASSERAGAEAFF. DNA of the CDR3: TGTGCCAGCAGTGAAAGGGCAGGGGCCGAAGCTTTCTTT.

In its sample, this clone was seen a few times. The V gene is TRBV7-2, the J gene TRBJ2-5; D uncertain. CDR3 length: 12 residues. Trimming pared 5 bases from V and 2 bases from J, leaving 6 bases between. Germline V gene lookup returns CDR1 SGHTA and CDR2 FQGNSA. CDR3 region: CASSPPQETQYF. The CDR3 DNA reads TGTGCCAGCAGCCCACCTCAAGAGACCCAGTACTTC. The whole variable domain, filled in from reference TRBV7-2 and TRBJ2-5, reads GAGVSQSPSNKVTEKGKDVELRCDPISGHTALYWYRQSLGQGLEFLIYFQGNSAPDKSGLPSDRFSAERTGGSVSTLTIQRTQQEDSAVYLCASSPPQETQYFGPGTRLLVL.

The chain is built from TRBV5-1 and TRBJ1-3; D might be TRBD1 (6 bases). The CDR3 sequence is 14 residues long. V was cut by 4 bases and J by 0 bases, with 8 bases left in between. Germline V gene sequence: CDR1 SGHRS, CDR2 YFSETQ. The CDR3 reads CASSVDSSGNTIYF. Here the CDR3 DNA reads TGCGCCAGCAGCGTGGACAGCTCTGGAAACACCATATATTTT.

This sequence joins TRBV4-3 and TRBJ2-2; 8 positions match TRBD2. The ends lost 1 base at V and 4 bases at J; junction bases unmatched: 8. Germline CDR1 reads LGHNA; CDR2 reads YSLEER. CDR3 length equals 17 residues. The CDR3 spells CASSQVPRGGLTGELFF. CDR3 sequence (DNA): TGCGCCAGCAGCCAAGTGCCCCGGGGGGGCCTCACCGGGGAGCTGTTTTTT.

This clone appeared once. This chain joins TRBV2 and TRBJ2-5; TRBD1 matches 7 bases. The CDR3 totals 14 residues. Germline V lookup: CDR1 SNHLY, CDR2 FYNNEI. The junction had 10 bases not matched to a gene; V was cut back by 7 bases and J by 5 bases. The CDR3 nucleotides read TGTGCCAGCAATCTACAGGGGCAGGTGGAGACCCAGTACTTC. Translation gives CASNLQGQVETQYF.

This clone was seen a few times. The chain recombines TRBV5-6 with TRBJ1-4; D ambiguous. Trimming shortened V by 4 bases and J by 7 bases, and 14 bases separated the two germline ends. This CDR3 contains 14 residues. In germline, CDR1 is SGHDT, CDR2 YYEEEE. The CDR3 nucleotides are TGTGCCAGCAGCGACCCCCGAAGGAGTGAAAAACTGTTTTTT. It translates to CASSDPRRSEKLFF. Supplemented by reference TRBV5-6 and TRBJ1-4, the full variable domain reads DAGVTQSPTHLIKTRGQQVTLRCSPKSGHDTVSWYQQALGQGPQFIFQYYEEEERQRGNFPDRFSGHQFPNYSSELNVNALLLGDSALYLCASSDPRRSEKLFFGSGTQLSVL.

This clone was recorded a few times. V gene TRBV19 combines with J gene TRBJ2-2, with TRBD2 matching 8 bases. CDR3 size: 14 residues. Trimming took 6 bases from V and 5 from J; bases not matched to a gene: 5. In germline, CDR1 is LNHDA, CDR2 SQIVND (reference sequence). CDR3 region: CASRAASGTGELFF. DNA of the CDR3: TGTGCCAGTAGGGCGGCTAGCGGGACCGGGGAGCTGTTTTTT.

This chain links TRBV28 with TRBJ1-1, with 8 bases that match TRBD1. Trimming at V came to 2 bases and at J to 3 bases, leaving 8 bases not matched to a gene. Germline CDR1 is MDHEN and CDR2 is SYDVKM. The CDR3 length is 16 residues. The CDR3 loop reads CASSLRTGYGDTEAFF. The CDR3, as DNA: TGTGCCAGCAGTTTACGGACAGGGTATGGAGACACTGAAGCTTTCTTT.

This chain uses TRBV5-3 with TRBJ1-6; unclear D gene. TRBV5-3 is an open reading frame, and its role is uncertain. The CDR3 has 21 amino acids. Trimming removed 4 bases from V and 0 bases from J, with 26 bases in between. CDR3 loop: CARSPRGPYQQPSSYNSPLHF. The CDR3 bases are TGTGCCAGAAGCCCCCGAGGACCCTACCAACAGCCAAGCTCCTATAATTCACCCCTCCACTTT.

The chain uses TRBV5-4 and TRBJ2-1, with a weak D call TRBD2 (6 bases). The CDR3 runs 16 residues. Trimming left V 2 bases short and J 5 bases short, with 17 bases between. Per germline, CDR1 SGHNT and CDR2 YYREEE (reference sequence). CDR3 nucleotide sequence: TGTGCCAGCAGCTTACCCGGTCACCGGGGGAACAATGAGCAGTTCTTC. Its translation is CASSLPGHRGNNEQFF.

The chain links TRBV3-1 (or the pseudogene TRBV3-2) to TRBJ1-3, with D possibly matching TRBD1 (6 bases). This CDR3 comprises 15 residues. The V end lost 4 bases, the J end lost 3 bases, and 13 bases lay between the germline ends. Per the germline V gene, CDR1 is LGHDT and CDR2 is YNNKEL (reference sequence). The CDR3 region has the DNA TGTGCCAGCAGCCCAGGGGTACACTATGGAAACACCATATATTTT. Encoded protein: CASSPGVHYGNTIYF.